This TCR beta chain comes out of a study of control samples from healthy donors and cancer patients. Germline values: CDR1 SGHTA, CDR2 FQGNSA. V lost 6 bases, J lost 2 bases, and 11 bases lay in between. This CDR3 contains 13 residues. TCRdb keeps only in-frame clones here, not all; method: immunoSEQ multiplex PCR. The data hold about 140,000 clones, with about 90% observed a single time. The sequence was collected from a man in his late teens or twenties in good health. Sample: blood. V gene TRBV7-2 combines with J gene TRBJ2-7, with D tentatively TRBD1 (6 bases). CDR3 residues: CASRTGQTYEQYF. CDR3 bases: TGTGCCAGCAGGACGGGACAAACCTACGAGCAGTACTTC.